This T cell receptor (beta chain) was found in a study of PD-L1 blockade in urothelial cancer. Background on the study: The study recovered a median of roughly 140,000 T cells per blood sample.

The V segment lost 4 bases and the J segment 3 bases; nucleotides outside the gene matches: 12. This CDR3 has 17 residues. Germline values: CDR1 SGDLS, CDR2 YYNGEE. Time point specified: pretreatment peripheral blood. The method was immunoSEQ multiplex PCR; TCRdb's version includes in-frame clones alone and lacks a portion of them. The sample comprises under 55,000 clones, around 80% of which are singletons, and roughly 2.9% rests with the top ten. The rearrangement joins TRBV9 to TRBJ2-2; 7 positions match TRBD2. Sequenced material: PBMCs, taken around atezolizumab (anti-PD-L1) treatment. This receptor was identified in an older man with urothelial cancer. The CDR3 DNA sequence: TGTGCCAGCAGCCGCGGTCCCTTGGCGGGGGACACCGGGGAGCTGTTTTTT. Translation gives CASSRGPLAGDTGELFF.